This note documents a single TCR beta chain sequence. Germline V gene lookup returns CDR1 GTSNPN and CDR2 SVGIG (reference sequence). V dropped 4 bases and J dropped 4 bases, with 16 bases sitting between them. The CDR3 covers 14 residues. RNA was isolated and reverse transcribed to cDNA, the sequencing template. TCRdb's table, derived via immunoSEQ multiplex PCR, lists solely in-frame clones and lacks some. The profile shows over 14,000 clones, over 55% of them singletons. The record originates from a study of CD8+ T cells in alopecia areata. Across the whole study: In an open-label trial, patients got 5 to 10 mg tofacitinib twice daily. Tofacitinib was given for 6 to 18 months, then stopped for 6 months.

The investigators collected lesional scalp punch biopsies and peripheral blood from alopecia areata patients. Sequenced material: skin, taken at week 0. The TCR sequence derives from a human donor with alopecia areata. This rearrangement joins TRBV30 to TRBJ1-2; D may be TRBD1 (6 bases). The CDR3: CAWTKQGPTYGYTF. CDR3 nucleotides: TGTGCCTGGACCAAACAGGGCCCTACCTATGGCTACACCTTC.